The 17 T cell receptor beta chains listed next were all sequenced from one sample in a study of blood T cell repertoires in COVID-19 (dated by TCRdb to the early 2020s). Library preparation was by the immunoSEQ multiplex PCR assay. The source is immuneACCESS, and TCRdb retained only in-frame sequences with V and J called. Part of the clones is not carried over; for the studies checked, unresolved V genes explain less than half of this, and the remainder is unexplained. The sample table shows approximately 240,000 clones, and about 80% are seen once. Around 3.1% of the sample goes to the ten largest clones. Material for sequencing was peripheral blood. The receptors derive from a woman aged 25 to 39 who had recovered from COVID-19.

The V gene is TRBV5-4, the J gene TRBJ2-2, with a possible D match to TRBD2 (5 bases). The V and J ends lost 0 bases and 7 bases respectively, with 13 bases between them. Germline V gene data show CDR1 as SGHNT and CDR2 as YYREEE (reference sequence). CDR3 size: 15 residues. The CDR3 DNA sequence: TGTGCCAGCAGCTTGGTCATGAGCGGAGGCGGGGAGCTGTTTTTT. Residues: CASSLVMSGGGELFF.

The chain employs TRBV28 and TRBJ2-7, with TRBD2 matching 15 bases. The CDR3 extends over 18 amino acids. CDR1 is MDHEN, CDR2 SYDVKM, per germline. V was clipped by 7 bases and J by 0 bases; unmatched bases: 10. The CDR3 bases are TGTGCCAGCACCTCGGGACTAGCGGGAGGCTCCGTCTCCTACGAGCAGTACTTC. Translated: CASTSGLAGGSVSYEQYF.

This clone is a singleton in its sample. The V and J genes are TRBV5-4 and TRBJ2-3; a weak D match, TRBD1 (5 bases). CDR3 size: 15 residues. Germline-derived CDR1 and CDR2 are SGHNT and YYREEE (reference sequence). V lost 0 bases and J 0 bases, leaving 8 bases between the germline ends. CDR3 nucleotides: TGTGCCAGCAGCTTGGATTCAGGGAGCACAGATACGCAGTATTTT. As protein: CASSLDSGSTDTQYF.

The V gene is TRBV12-5, the J gene TRBJ2-3, with 7 bases aligning to TRBD1. The CDR3 has 15 amino acids. Trimming removed 6 bases from V and 2 bases from J; junction bases left unmatched: 8. Germline V gene data show CDR1 as LGHNT and CDR2 as FRNRAP. CDR3: CASGTGESITDTQYF. The CDR3 coding sequence is TGTGCTAGTGGAACAGGGGAGAGTATCACAGATACGCAGTATTTT.

The J gene is TRBJ1-6, the V gene TRBV30; D is ambiguous. CDR1 is GTSNPN, CDR2 SVGIG, per germline (reference sequence). The CDR3 spans 14 residues. V shed 5 bases and J shed 14 bases, with 22 bases lying between them. CDR3 DNA: TGTGCCTGGGCCCCTTACGGTAGCACCTATACCCTCCACTTT. It encodes CAWAPYGSTYTLHF.

This clone was seen only once. The V gene is TRBV30, the J gene TRBJ2-7; 10 nucleotides line up with TRBD2. The CDR3 runs to 14 residues. CDR1 is GTSNPN and CDR2 is SVGIG in the germline V gene (reference sequence). V shed 0 bases, J shed 5 bases, and the junction held 4 bases outside the gene matches. CDR3 amino acids: CAWSVLAGTDEQYF. CDR3 nucleotide sequence: TGTGCCTGGAGTGTACTAGCGGGAACGGACGAGCAGTACTTC.

This chain links TRBV5-1 with TRBJ2-1; D is perhaps TRBD1 (6 bases). Germline CDR1 SGHRS, CDR2 YFSETQ. CDR3 size: 16 residues. Trimming took 4 bases from V and 7 from J, leaving 21 bases between them. This chain's CDR3 is CASSVVGLARGNEQFF. The DNA of the CDR3 is TGCGCCAGCAGCGTGGTGGGGCTAGCCAGGGGAAATGAGCAGTTCTTC.

In this sample, this clone turned up once. Here the CDR3 DNA reads TGTGCCAGCAGTCCCGGGGGGCAGGGAAATGAGCAGTTCTTC. Amino acid sequence: CASSPGGQGNEQFF. The chain couples TRBV6-2 or TRBV6-3 to TRBJ2-1, with D possibly being TRBD2 (7 bases). V lost 5 bases to trimming and J lost 7 bases, with 15 bases between them. There are 14 residues in the CDR3. Germline-derived CDR1 and CDR2 are MNHEY and SVGEGT.

This chain connects TRBV9 to TRBJ1-3; D is perhaps TRBD1 (5 bases). This CDR3 comprises 15 residues. V was pared by 4 bases and J by 8 bases, with 19 bases between. Germline V gives CDR1 SGDLS, CDR2 YYNGEE. The CDR3 bases are TGTGCCAGCAGCCAAGGGACTGCCATAGAACACACCATATATTTT. Protein product: CASSQGTAIEHTIYF. Combining the CDR3 with reference TRBV9 and TRBJ1-3 gives the whole variable domain DSGVTQTPKHLITATGQRVTLRCSPRSGDLSVYWYQQSLDQGLQFLIQYYNGEERAKGNILERFSAQQFPDLHSELNLSSLELGDSALYFCASSQGTAIEHTIYFGEGSWLTVV.

The gene calls are TRBV5-1 and TRBJ1-6; 10 positions agree with TRBD1. CDR1 and CDR2 from the germline V gene are SGHRS and YFSETQ. The trim removed 0 bases at V and 9 bases at J, leaving 0 bases unmatched. The CDR3 runs to 14 residues. The CDR3 loop reads CASSLGDRGSPLHF. CDR3 DNA sequence: TGCGCCAGCAGCTTGGGGGACAGGGGTTCACCCCTCCACTTT.

This clone has just one count. This chain uses TRBV27 with TRBJ2-7, with 7 bases identical to TRBD2. Per the germline V gene, CDR1 is MNHEY and CDR2 is SMNVEV (reference sequence). V lost 5 bases, J lost 5 bases, and 12 bases stayed unmatched. The CDR3 is made up of 15 amino acids. The CDR3 DNA follows: TGTGCCAGCAGTGTATACGGCGGGAGTATCGACGAGCAGTACTTC. This encodes CASSVYGGSIDEQYF.

The V and J genes are TRBV3-1 (or the pseudogene TRBV3-2) and TRBJ2-2; perhaps TRBD1 as D (6 bases). Trimming took off 7 bases at V and 7 bases at J, with 22 bases between the two ends. CDR1 is LGHDT, CDR2 YNNKEL, per germline (reference sequence). CDR3 size: 16 residues. The CDR3 coding sequence is TGTGCCAGCACCCCGGGGTGGGCAGGGGATTACGGGGAGCTGTTTTTT. Protein: CASTPGWAGDYGELFF.

The table lists this clone with a few counts. The chain recombines TRBV2 with TRBJ1-6, with no clear D. V was cut by 9 bases and J by 10 bases, with 16 bases left in between. Germline CDR1 reads SNHLY; CDR2 reads FYNNEI. This CDR3 is 13 amino acids long. The CDR3 DNA follows: TGTGCCAGTCGACCCGGGGATCTATCACCCCTCCACTTT. It yields the protein CASRPGDLSPLHF. Complete variable domain (other parts from reference TRBV2 and TRBJ1-6): EPEVTQTPSHQVTQMGQEVILRCVPISNHLYFYWYRQILGQKVEFLVSFYNNEISEKSEIFDDQFSVERPDGSNFTLKIRSTKLEDSAMYFCASRPGDLSPLHFGNGTRLTVT.

This chain connects TRBV29-1 to TRBJ2-1; D is unresolved. The V and J ends lost 3 bases and 1 base respectively, with 10 bases between them. The CDR3 has 14 amino acids. The germline CDR1 and CDR2 sequences are SQVTM and ANQGSEA. The CDR3 here is CSVDGQASYNEQFF. The CDR3 DNA reads TGCAGCGTTGACGGTCAGGCATCCTACAATGAGCAGTTCTTC.

The rearrangement joins TRBV6-4 to TRBJ2-1; TRBD1 matches 7 bases. Germline CDR1 reads MRHNA; CDR2 reads SNTAGT. V gave up 0 bases and J gave up 6 bases; unmatched junction bases: 8. The CDR3 covers 16 residues. The DNA for the CDR3 is TGTGCCAGCAGTGACTCAGGGACAGCGAATAGCAATGAGCAGTTCTTC. Translation gives CASSDSGTANSNEQFF.

This chain connects TRBV12-3 or TRBV12-4 to TRBJ1-4, with D uncertain. The CDR3 is made up of 12 amino acids. The V end lost 7 bases, the J end lost 7 bases, and 10 bases lay between the germline ends. The CDR3 region is CASKGEGEKLFF. The CDR3 coding sequence is TGTGCCAGCAAGGGCGAGGGTGAAAAACTGTTTTTT.

The rearrangement uses TRBV3-1 (or the pseudogene TRBV3-2) and TRBJ2-3; 16 positions agree with TRBD2. Germline lookup yields CDR1 LGHDT and CDR2 YNNKEL (reference sequence). V dropped 2 bases and J dropped 1; count of bases not matched to a gene: 9. The CDR3 extends over 20 amino acids. The CDR3 DNA reads as TGTGCCAGCAGCCAACCGGGACTAGCGGGAGGGCCTGTCGGCACAGATACGCAGTATTTT. Amino acid sequence: CASSQPGLAGGPVGTDTQYF.